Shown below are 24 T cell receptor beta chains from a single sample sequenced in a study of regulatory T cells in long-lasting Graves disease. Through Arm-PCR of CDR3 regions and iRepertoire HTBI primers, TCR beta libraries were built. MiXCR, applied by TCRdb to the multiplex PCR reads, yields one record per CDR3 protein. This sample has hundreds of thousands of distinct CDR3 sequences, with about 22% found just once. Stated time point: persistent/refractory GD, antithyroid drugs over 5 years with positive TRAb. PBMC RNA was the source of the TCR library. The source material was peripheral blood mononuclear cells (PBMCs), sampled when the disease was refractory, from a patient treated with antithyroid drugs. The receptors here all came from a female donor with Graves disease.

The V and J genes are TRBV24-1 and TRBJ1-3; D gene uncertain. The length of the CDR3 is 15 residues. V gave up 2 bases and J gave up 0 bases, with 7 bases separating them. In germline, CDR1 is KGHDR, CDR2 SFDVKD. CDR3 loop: CATSDSGSSGNTIYF. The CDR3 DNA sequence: TGTGCCACCAGTGATTCGGGGAGCTCTGGAAACACCATATATTTT.

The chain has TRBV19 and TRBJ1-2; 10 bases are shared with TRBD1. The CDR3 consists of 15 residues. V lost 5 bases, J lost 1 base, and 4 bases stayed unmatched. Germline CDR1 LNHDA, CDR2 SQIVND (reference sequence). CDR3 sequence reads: CASSADRGRNYGYTF. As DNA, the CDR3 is TGTGCCAGTAGTGCCGACAGGGGGCGTAACTATGGCTACACCTTC.

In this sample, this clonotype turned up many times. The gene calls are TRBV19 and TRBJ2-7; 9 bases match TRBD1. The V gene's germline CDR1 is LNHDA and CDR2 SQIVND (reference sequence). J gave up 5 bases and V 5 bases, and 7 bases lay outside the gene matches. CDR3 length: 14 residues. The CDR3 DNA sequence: TGTGCCAGTAGTGAATCCGGGACAGGGAACGAGCAGTACTTC. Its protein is CASSESGTGNEQYF. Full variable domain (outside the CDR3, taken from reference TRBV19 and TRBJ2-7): DGGITQSPKYLFRKEGQNVTLSCEQNLNHDAMYWYRQDPGQGLRLIYYSQIVNDFQKGDIAEGYSVSREKKESFPLTVTSAQKNPTAFYLCASSESGTGNEQYFGPGTRLTVT.

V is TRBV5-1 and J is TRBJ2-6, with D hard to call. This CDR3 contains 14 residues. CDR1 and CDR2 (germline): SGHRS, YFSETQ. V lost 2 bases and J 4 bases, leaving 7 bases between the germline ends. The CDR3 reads CASSFAAGANVLTF. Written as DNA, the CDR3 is TGCGCCAGCAGCTTTGCCGCCGGGGCCAACGTCCTGACTTTC. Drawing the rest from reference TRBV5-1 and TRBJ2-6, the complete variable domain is KAGVTQTPRYLIKTRGQQVTLSCSPISGHRSVSWYQQTPGQGLQFLFEYFSETQRNKGNFPGRFSGRQFSNSRSEMNVSTLELGDSALYLCASSFAAGANVLTFGAGSRLTVL.

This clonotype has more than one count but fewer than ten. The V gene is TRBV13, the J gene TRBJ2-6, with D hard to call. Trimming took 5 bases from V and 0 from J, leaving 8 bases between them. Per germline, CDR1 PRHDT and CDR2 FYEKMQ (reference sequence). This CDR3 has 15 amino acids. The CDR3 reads CASSRTISGANVLTF. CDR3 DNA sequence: TGTGCCAGCAGCCGAACGATCTCTGGGGCCAACGTCCTGACTTTC.

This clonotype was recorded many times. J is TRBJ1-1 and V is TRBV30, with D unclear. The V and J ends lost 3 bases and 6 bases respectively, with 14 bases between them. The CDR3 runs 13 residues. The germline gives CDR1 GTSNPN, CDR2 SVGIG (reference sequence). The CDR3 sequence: CAWRRAPFPEAFF. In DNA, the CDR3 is TGTGCCTGGAGAAGGGCCCCCTTCCCTGAAGCTTTCTTT. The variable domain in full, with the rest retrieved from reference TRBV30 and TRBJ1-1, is SQTIHQWPATLVQPVGSPLSLECTVEGTSNPNLYWYRQAAGRGLQLLFYSVGIGQISSEVPQNLSASRPQDRQFILSSKKLLLSDSGFYLCAWRRAPFPEAFFGQGTRLTVV.

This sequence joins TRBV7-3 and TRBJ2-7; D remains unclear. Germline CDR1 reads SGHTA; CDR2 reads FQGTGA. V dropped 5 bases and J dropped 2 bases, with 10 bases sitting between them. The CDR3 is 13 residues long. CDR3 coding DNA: TGTGCCAGCAGCCCCTCGGCAGCCTACGAGCAGTACTTC. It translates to CASSPSAAYEQYF.

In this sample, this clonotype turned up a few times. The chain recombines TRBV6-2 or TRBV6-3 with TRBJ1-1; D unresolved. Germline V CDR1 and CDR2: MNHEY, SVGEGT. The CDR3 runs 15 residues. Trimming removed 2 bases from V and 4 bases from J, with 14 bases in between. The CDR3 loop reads CASSYTAGGFTEAFF. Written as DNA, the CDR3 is TGTGCCAGCAGTTACACGGCCGGAGGCTTCACTGAAGCTTTCTTT.

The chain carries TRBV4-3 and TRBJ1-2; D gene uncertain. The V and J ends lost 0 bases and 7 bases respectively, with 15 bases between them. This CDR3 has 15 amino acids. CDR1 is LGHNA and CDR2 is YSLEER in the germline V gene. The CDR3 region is CASSQESHRVGGYTF. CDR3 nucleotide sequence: TGCGCCAGCAGCCAAGAGTCTCATCGGGTCGGTGGCTACACCTTC.

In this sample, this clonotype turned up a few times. The CDR3 nucleotides read TGCGCCAGCAGAGTGACAGGGCACAGTGAGCAGTACTTC. Protein product: CASRVTGHSEQYF. J is TRBJ2-7 and V is TRBV5-1; 7 nucleotides match TRBD1. The CDR3 runs 13 residues. V was pared by 5 bases and J by 7 bases, with 9 bases of the junction left unmatched. Germline CDR1 and CDR2: SGHRS and YFSETQ.

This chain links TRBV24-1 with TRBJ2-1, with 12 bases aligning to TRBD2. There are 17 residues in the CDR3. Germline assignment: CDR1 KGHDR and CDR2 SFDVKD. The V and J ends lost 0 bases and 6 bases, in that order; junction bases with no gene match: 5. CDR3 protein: CATSDLGLAGGGNEQFF. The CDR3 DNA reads TGTGCCACCAGTGATTTGGGGCTAGCGGGAGGGGGCAATGAGCAGTTCTTC.

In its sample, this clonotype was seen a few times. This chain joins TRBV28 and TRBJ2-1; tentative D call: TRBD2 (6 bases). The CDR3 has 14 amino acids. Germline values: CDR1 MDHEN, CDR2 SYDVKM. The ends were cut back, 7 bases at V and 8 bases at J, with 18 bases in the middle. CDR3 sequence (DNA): TGTGCCAGCACGGCCGGGAGCGGGCCCTATGAGCAGTTCTTC. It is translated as CASTAGSGPYEQFF.

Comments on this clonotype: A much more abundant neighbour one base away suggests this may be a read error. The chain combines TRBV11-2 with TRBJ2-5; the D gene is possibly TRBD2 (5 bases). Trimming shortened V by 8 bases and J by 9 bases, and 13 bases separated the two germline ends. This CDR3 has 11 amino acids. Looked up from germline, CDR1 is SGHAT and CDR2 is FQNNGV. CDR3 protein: CASRGAEAQYF. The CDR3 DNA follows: TGTGCCAGCCGGGGAGCGGAGGCCCAGTACTTC.

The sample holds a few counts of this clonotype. CDR3 loop: CASSQEYEQYF. Written as DNA, the CDR3 is TGTGCCAGCAGCCAGGAGTACGAGCAGTACTTC. The chain carries TRBV7-9 and TRBJ2-7; D is unresolved. CDR3 length: 11 residues. The V gene's germline CDR1 is SEHNR and CDR2 FQNEAQ (reference sequence). The V gene lost 5 bases and the J gene lost 4 bases, with 6 bases spanning the gap.

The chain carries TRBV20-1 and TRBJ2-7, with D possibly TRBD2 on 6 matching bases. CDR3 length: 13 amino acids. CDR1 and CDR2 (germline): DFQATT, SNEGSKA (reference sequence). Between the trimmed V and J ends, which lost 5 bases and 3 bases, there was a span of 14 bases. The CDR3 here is CSAPPAGGYEQYF. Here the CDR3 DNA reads TGCAGTGCTCCCCCGGCCGGGGGCTACGAGCAGTACTTC.

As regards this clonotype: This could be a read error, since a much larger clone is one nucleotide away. CDR3 loop: CATSAGDYGYTF. CDR3 sequence (DNA): TGTGCCACCAGTGCCGGGGACTATGGCTACACCTTC. This chain joins TRBV24-1 and TRBJ1-2, with D unclear. The CDR3 spans 12 residues. Germline CDR1 is KGHDR and CDR2 is SFDVKD. Trimming pared 5 bases from V and 3 bases from J, leaving 6 bases between.

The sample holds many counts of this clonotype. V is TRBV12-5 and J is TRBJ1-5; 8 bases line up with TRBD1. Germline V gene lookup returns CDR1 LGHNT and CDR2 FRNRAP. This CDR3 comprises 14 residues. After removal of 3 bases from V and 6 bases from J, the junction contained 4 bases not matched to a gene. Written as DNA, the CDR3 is TGTGCTAGTGGTTTAGACAGGGGAATTCAGCCCCAGCATTTT. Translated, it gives CASGLDRGIQPQHF.

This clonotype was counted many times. The CDR3 is CASSASTVGNQPQHF. The CDR3 DNA reads as TGTGCCAGCAGCGCCTCGACAGTCGGCAATCAGCCCCAGCATTTT. V usage is TRBV7-2 and J usage is TRBJ1-5, with D possibly being TRBD1 (5 bases). CDR3 length: 15 amino acids. V was clipped by 5 bases and J by 2 bases, with 13 bases between them. Per germline, CDR1 SGHTA and CDR2 FQGNSA.

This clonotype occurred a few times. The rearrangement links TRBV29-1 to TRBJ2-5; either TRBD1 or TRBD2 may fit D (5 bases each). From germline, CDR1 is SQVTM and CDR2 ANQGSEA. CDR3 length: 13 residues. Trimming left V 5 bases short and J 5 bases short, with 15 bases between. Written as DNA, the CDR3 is TGCAGCGTTTCCCGGGACGAGGGGGAGACCCAGTACTTC. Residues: CSVSRDEGETQYF. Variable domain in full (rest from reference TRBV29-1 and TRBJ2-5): SAVISQKPSRDICQRGTSLTIQCQVDSQVTMMFWYRQQPGQSLTLIATANQGSEATYESGFVIDKFPISRPNLTFSTLTVSNMSPEDSSIYLCSVSRDEGETQYFGPGTRLLVL.

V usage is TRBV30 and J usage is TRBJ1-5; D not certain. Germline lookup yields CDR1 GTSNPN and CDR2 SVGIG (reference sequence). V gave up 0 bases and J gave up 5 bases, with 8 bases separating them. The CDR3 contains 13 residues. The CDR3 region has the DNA TGTGCCTGGAGTGTACCCCCCCATCAGCCCCAGCATTTT. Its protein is CAWSVPPHQPQHF. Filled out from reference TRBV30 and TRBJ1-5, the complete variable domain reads SQTIHQWPATLVQPVGSPLSLECTVEGTSNPNLYWYRQAAGRGLQLLFYSVGIGQISSEVPQNLSASRPQDRQFILSSKKLLLSDSGFYLCAWSVPPHQPQHFGDGTRLSIL.

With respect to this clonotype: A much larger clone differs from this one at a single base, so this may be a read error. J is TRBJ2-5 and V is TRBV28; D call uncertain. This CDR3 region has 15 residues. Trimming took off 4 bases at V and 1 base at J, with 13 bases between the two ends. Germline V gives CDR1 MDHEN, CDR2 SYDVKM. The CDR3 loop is CASSSPFRLQETQYF. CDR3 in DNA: TGTGCCAGCAGTTCCCCCTTTAGACTCCAAGAGACCCAGTACTTC.

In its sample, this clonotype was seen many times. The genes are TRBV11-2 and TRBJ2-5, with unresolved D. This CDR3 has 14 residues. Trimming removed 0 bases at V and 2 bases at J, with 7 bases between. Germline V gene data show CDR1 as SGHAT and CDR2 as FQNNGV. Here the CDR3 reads CASSLDVYQETQYF. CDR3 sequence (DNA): TGTGCCAGCAGCTTAGATGTCTATCAAGAGACCCAGTACTTC.

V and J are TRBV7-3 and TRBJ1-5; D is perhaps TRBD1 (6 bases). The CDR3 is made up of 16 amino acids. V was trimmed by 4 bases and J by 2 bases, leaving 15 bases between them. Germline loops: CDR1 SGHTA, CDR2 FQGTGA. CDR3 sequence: CASSSPTGWRNQPQHF. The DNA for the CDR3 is TGTGCCAGCAGCTCCCCTACAGGGTGGCGCAATCAGCCCCAGCATTTT.

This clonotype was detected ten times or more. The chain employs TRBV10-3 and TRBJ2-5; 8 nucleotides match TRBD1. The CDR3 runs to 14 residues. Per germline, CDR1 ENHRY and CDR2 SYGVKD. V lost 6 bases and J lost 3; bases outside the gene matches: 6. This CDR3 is CAIRDPGGEETQYF. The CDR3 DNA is TGTGCCATCAGGGATCCAGGGGGCGAAGAGACCCAGTACTTC.